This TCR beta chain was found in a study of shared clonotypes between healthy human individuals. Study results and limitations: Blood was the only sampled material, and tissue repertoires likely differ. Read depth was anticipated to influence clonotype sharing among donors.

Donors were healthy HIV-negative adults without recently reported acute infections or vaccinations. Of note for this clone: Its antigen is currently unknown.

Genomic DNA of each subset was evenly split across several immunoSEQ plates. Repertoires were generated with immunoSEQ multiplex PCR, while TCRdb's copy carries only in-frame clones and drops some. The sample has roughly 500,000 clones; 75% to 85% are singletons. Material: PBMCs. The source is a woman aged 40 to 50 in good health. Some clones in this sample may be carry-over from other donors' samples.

CDR3 in DNA: TGTGCCAGCAGTAAACAGGGGTACGGCTACACCTTC. This encodes CASSKQGYGYTF. The chain combines TRBV7-2 with TRBJ1-2; 7 bases agree with TRBD1. The germline V gene has CDR1 SGHTA and CDR2 FQGNSA. The CDR3 extends over 12 amino acids. V was pared by 6 bases and J by 8 bases, with 6 bases of the junction left unmatched.